This T cell receptor beta chain was captured in a study of cytomegalovirus exposure and HLA in healthy donors. Deletions cut 1 base from V and 6 bases from J, with 13 bases between. This CDR3 is built from 15 residues. Germline CDR1 SGHVS, CDR2 FQNEAQ. The PCR made use of 60 Vbeta and 13 Jbeta primers. Clones were sequenced by immunoSEQ multiplex PCR, and TCRdb holds only the in-frame ones, with some missing. The sample lists some 140,000 clones; 60% to 85% were seen once. The sequenced material came from PBMCs. The sequence was collected from a male donor in good health and CMV-seropositive. The chain links TRBV7-8 to TRBJ1-5; no definite D call. The CDR3 nucleotides read TGTGCCAGCAGCTTAGAGAGGGTACCTGGTCAGCCCCAGCATTTT. Its protein is CASSLERVPGQPQHF.